A selection of T cell receptor beta chains follows, all from one sample in a study of neoadjuvant nivolumab and ipilimumab in lung cancer. Method: immunoSEQ multiplex PCR; TCRdb's copy keeps in-frame clones and lacks some. Among approximately 40,000 clones listed, roughly nine tenths were seen once. Sequences were derived from peripheral blood, sampled before neoadjuvant nivolumab, alone or with ipilimumab. Receptors originate from an adult with non-small cell lung cancer. The CDR3 runs from the conserved cysteine through the conserved F or W. D genes are given only for firm matches. The size entry is marked missing in some rows and otherwise reads once, few, many or a size class.

clone_size	v_call	d_call	j_call	cdr3_nt	cdr3_aa
once	TRBV6-6	NA	TRBJ1-5	TGTGCTAGCACCGCGGGGAATAGCAATCAGCCCCAGCATTTT	CASTAGNSNQPQHF
NA	TRBV6-5	NA	TRBJ1-1	TGTGCCAGCAGTTACTCTTTCAACACTGAAGCTTTCTTT	CASSYSFNTEAFF
once	TRBV7-2	NA	TRBJ1-1	TGTGCCAGCAGCTTAGTAGGGACGGCGAACACTGAAGCTTTCTTT	CASSLVGTANTEAFF
NA	TRBV7-2	TRBD2	TRBJ2-7	TGTGCCAGCAGCTCAAGACTAGCGGGCCGCGCCTACGAGCAGTACTTC	CASSSRLAGRAYEQYF
NA	TRBV7-9	TRBD2	TRBJ2-1	TGTGCCAGCAGCGAACCGGGACTAGCGGGTCGAGAGCAGTTCTTC	CASSEPGLAGREQFF
NA	TRBV27	NA	TRBJ2-7	TGTGCCAGCCGTAGTATAATGGGTTGGACGAACTCCTACGAGCAGTACTTC	CASRSIMGWTNSYEQYF
NA	TRBV11-2	NA	TRBJ2-7	TGTGCCAGCAGCTTAGATCCTGTGGGACGAGATTACTACGAGCAGTACTTC	CASSLDPVGRDYYEQYF
NA	TRBV6-5	TRBD1	TRBJ2-5	TGTGCCAGCAGTTCTTTGGGGACAGGGGGCCGAGAGACCCAGTACTTC	CASSSLGTGGRETQYF
NA	TRBV10-3	TRBD1	TRBJ2-7	TGTGCCATCAGTGAACAGGGGAATCACGAGCAGTACTTC	CAISEQGNHEQYF
NA	TRBV19	NA	TRBJ2-7	TGTGCCAGTAGTATACACAGCTCCTACGAGCAGTACTTC	CASSIHSSYEQYF
NA	TRBV9	TRBD2	TRBJ2-7	TGTGCCAGCAGCCCCTGGGGACTAGCGGATTACGAGCAGTACTTC	CASSPWGLADYEQYF
NA	TRBV9	NA	TRBJ2-5	TGTGCCAGCAGCCCCCGAGTCAGGGAAGAGACCCAGTACTTC	CASSPRVREETQYF
few	TRBV28	NA	TRBJ1-2	TGTGCCAGCAGTGTCTACAGGGATAACTATGGCTACACCTTC	CASSVYRDNYGYTF
NA	TRBV2	TRBD2	TRBJ2-7	TGTGCCAGCAGAGGGGGACTAGCTATCTACGAGCAGTACTTC	CASRGGLAIYEQYF
NA	TRBV15	NA	TRBJ1-4	TGTGCCACCAGCAGAGACTATGTTCGGGCCACTAATGAAAAACTGTTTTTT	CATSRDYVRATNEKLFF
NA	TRBV6-5	NA	TRBJ2-1	TGTGCCAGCAGCCCACTCGGCGGGAAGGATAATGAGCAGTTCTTC	CASSPLGGKDNEQFF
few	TRBV19	NA	TRBJ2-5	TGTGCCAGTAGTATAGGAGGCGGAAAACAAGAGACCCAGTACTTC	CASSIGGGKQETQYF
NA	TRBV29-1	NA	TRBJ1-1	TGCAGCTATAAAGAGAACACTGAAGCTTTCTTT	CSYKENTEAFF
NA	TRBV2	NA	TRBJ1-1	TGTGCCAGCAGTACGCCACGGGGTCAGAGCGGCACTGAAGCTTTCTTT	CASSTPRGQSGTEAFF
few	TRBV11-2	TRBD2	TRBJ2-7	TGTGCCAGCAGATCGAGCGGGAGCTCCTACGAGCAGTACTTC	CASRSSGSSYEQYF
NA	TRBV28	NA	TRBJ2-7	TGTGCCAGCAGTTTTGAGGGTTTCTACGAGCAGTACTTC	CASSFEGFYEQYF
few	TRBV13	NA	TRBJ2-1	TGTGCCAGCAGCTTACGTAGTGAGCAGTTCTTC	CASSLRSEQFF
NA	TRBV7-2	NA	TRBJ2-5	TGTGCCAGCAGCTCCTCGGGGGCCGAGACCCAGTACTTC	CASSSSGAETQYF
NA	TRBV10-1	NA	TRBJ2-5	TGCGCCAGCAGTGCTCTCTCGGGGGAGACCCAGTACTTC	CASSALSGETQYF
NA	TRBV7-6	TRBD1	TRBJ1-1	TGTGCCAGCAGCTCCCTACCCGGGACAGGGGGCGAAACTGAAGCTTTCTTT	CASSSLPGTGGETEAFF
NA	TRBV5-4	NA	TRBJ1-1	TGTGCCAGCAGCTTGGGGAGGGGGGGGAACACTGAAGCTTTCTTT	CASSLGRGGNTEAFF
NA	TRBV30	TRBD1	TRBJ2-7	TGTGCCTGGAAGGGAGGGACAGGGGGAATCTACGAGCAGTACTTC	CAWKGGTGGIYEQYF
NA	TRBV5-1	NA	TRBJ1-1	TGCGCCAGCAGCTTGGACAGGTCCTTCAACACTGAAGCTTTCTTT	CASSLDRSFNTEAFF
once	TRBV29-1	TRBD1	TRBJ2-7	TGCAGCGTTGAGGGGCAGGGGGCCTACGAGCAGTACTTC	CSVEGQGAYEQYF
NA	TRBV7-9	TRBD2	TRBJ2-7	TGTGCCAGCAGCTTTAGCGGGAACTCCTACGAGCAGTACTTC	CASSFSGNSYEQYF
NA	TRBV27	NA	TRBJ1-2	TGTGCCAGCAGTTCAACCTACAGGGACGGTGGCTACACCTTC	CASSSTYRDGGYTF
NA	TRBV5-6	NA	TRBJ2-7	TGTGCCAGCAGCTTAGAAACTGATTATTACGAGCAGTACTTC	CASSLETDYYEQYF
NA	TRBV5-1	TRBD2	TRBJ2-1	TGCGCCAGCAGCTGGCTCCAGCGGGAGCCCCGGGATGAGCAGTTCTTC	CASSWLQREPRDEQFF
NA	TRBV5-6	NA	TRBJ2-4	TGTGCCAGCAGCTTGTTTCGGACAGAGGATTTCAAAAACATTCAGTACTTC	CASSLFRTEDFKNIQYF
once	TRBV7-2	NA	TRBJ2-3	TGTGCCAGCAGCTTAGCGCGGGGCACAGATACGCAGTATTTT	CASSLARGTDTQYF
NA	TRBV6-5	TRBD2	TRBJ2-1	TGTGCCAGCAGTTACTCTGGCGGGAGGAATGAGCAGTTCTTC	CASSYSGGRNEQFF
NA	TRBV6-1	TRBD2	TRBJ2-5	TGTGCCAGCAGTGACGCGGGAGTGGGGGGAGAGACCCAGTACTTC	CASSDAGVGGETQYF
NA	TRBV18	TRBD1	TRBJ1-1	TGTGCCAGCTCTCGGGACAGGGAGAACACTGAAGCTTTCTTT	CASSRDRENTEAFF
NA	TRBV7-2	TRBD2	TRBJ2-7	TGTGCCAGCAGCCCCTCTAGCGGGACCTCCTACGAGCAGTACTTC	CASSPSSGTSYEQYF
NA	TRBV7-7	TRBD1	TRBJ2-5	TGTGCCAGCAGCGGGGACAGGGGGACCCAGTACTTC	CASSGDRGTQYF
NA	TRBV7-2	NA	TRBJ2-7	TGTGCCAGCAGCACCGGGTCAACCTACGAGCAGTACTTC	CASSTGSTYEQYF
NA	TRBV9	NA	TRBJ2-1	TGTGCCAGCAGTGGCTCGAGCTCCTACAATGAGCAGTTCTTC	CASSGSSSYNEQFF
NA	TRBV19	NA	TRBJ2-7	TGTGCCAGTAGTATAGTTTACTCTAGAGAGCAGTACTTC	CASSIVYSREQYF
NA	TRBV7-9	NA	TRBJ1-1	TGTGCCACCACTGGGGTTTCGAGGGGGAACACTGAAGCTTTCTTT	CATTGVSRGNTEAFF
NA	TRBV9	NA	TRBJ2-5	TGTGCCAGCAGCGTAGGGCAGCCCGGGGAGACCCAGTACTTC	CASSVGQPGETQYF
once	TRBV5-4	NA	TRBJ2-1	TGTGCCAGCAGCTCCCGTGTAATAGCGGTAGACAATGAGCAGTTCTTC	CASSSRVIAVDNEQFF
NA	TRBV5-4	NA	TRBJ2-1	TGTGCCAGCAGCTTGGAGAGCTCCTCCTACAATGAGCAGTTCTTC	CASSLESSSYNEQFF
NA	TRBV7-9	TRBD2	TRBJ2-7	TGTGCCAGCAGCCGGAGGCTAGCGGACTCCTACGAGCAGTACTTC	CASSRRLADSYEQYF
NA	TRBV5-1	TRBD1	TRBJ2-5	TGCGCCAGCAGCGATGGACAGGGGCCACAAGAGACCCAGTACTTC	CASSDGQGPQETQYF
NA	TRBV7-2	TRBD2	TRBJ2-7	TGTGCCAGCAGCTCCGGGACTAGCATCCACGAGCAGTACTTC	CASSSGTSIHEQYF
once	TRBV9	TRBD2	TRBJ2-2	TGTGCCAGCAGCGTCTCAGGCGGGAGGGCCCCCGGGGAGCTGTTTTTT	CASSVSGGRAPGELFF
NA	TRBV10-2	TRBD1	TRBJ1-2	TGCGCCAGCAGTGAGGGACAGGGGTACTATGGCTACACCTTC	CASSEGQGYYGYTF
NA	TRBV6-6	NA	TRBJ1-4	TGTGCCAGCAGCCCTTCGACAGGTTATGGCCAACTGTTTTTT	CASSPSTGYGQLFF
NA	TRBV6-1	NA	TRBJ2-6	TGTGCCAGCAGTGTAAATGATGGGGCCAACGTCCTGACTTTC	CASSVNDGANVLTF